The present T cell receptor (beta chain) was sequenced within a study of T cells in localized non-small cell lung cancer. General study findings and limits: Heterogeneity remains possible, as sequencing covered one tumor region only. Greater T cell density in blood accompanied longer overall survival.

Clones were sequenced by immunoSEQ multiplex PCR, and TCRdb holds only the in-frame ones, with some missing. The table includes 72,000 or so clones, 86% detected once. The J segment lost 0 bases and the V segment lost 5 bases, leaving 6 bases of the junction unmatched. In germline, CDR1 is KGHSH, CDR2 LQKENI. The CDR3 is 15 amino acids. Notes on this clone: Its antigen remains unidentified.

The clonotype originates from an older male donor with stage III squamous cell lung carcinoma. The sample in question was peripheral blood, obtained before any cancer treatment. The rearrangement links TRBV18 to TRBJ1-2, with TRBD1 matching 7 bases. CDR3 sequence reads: CASSVDGTANYGYTF. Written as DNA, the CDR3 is TGTGCCAGCTCAGTAGACGGGACAGCTAACTATGGCTACACCTTC.